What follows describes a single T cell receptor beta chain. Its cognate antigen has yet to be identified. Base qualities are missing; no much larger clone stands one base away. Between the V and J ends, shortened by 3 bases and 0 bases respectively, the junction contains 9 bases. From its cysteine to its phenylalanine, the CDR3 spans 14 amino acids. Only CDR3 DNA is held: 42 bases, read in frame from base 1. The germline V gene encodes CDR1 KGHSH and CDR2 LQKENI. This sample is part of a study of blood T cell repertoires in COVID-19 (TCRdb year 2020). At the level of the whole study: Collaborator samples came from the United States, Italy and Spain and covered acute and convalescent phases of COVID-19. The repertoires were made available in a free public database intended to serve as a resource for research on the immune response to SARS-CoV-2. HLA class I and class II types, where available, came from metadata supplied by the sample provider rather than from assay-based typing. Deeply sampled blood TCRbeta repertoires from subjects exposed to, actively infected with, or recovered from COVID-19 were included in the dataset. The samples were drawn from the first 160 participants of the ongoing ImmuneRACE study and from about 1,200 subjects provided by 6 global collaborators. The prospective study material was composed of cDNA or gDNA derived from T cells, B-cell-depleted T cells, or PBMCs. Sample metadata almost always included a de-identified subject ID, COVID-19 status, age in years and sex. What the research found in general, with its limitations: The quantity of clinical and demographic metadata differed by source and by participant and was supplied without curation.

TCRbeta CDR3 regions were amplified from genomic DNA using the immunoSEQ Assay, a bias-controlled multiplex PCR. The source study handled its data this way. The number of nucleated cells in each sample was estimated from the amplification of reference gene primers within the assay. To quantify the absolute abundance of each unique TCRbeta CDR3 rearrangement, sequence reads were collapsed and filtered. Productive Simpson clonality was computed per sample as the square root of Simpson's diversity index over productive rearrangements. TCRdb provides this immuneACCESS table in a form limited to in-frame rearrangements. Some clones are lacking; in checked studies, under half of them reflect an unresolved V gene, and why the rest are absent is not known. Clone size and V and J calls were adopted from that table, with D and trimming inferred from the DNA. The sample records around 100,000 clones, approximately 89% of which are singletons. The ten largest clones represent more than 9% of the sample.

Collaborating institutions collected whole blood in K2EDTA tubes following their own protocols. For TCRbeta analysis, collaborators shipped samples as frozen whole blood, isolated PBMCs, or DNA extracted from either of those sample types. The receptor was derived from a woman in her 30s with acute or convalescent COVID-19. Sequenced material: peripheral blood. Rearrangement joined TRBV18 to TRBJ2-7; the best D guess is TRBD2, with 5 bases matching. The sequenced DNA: TGTGCCAGCTCACCCTTAGAGGGCTCCTACGAGCAGTACTTC. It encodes CASSPLEGSYEQYF.